The 6 T cell receptor beta chains reported below all come from one sample, sequenced in a study of cytomegalovirus exposure and HLA in healthy donors. PCR employed 60 Vbeta and 13 Jbeta primers. Only in-frame clones appear in the TCRdb table, and some are missing; sequencing was by immunoSEQ multiplex PCR. Found here are around 200,000 clones, around 80% of them singletons; the top ten hold roughly 2.5%. The source material was PBMCs. Receptors were obtained from a woman aged 55-70 years in good health and CMV-seropositive.

The chain joins TRBV5-1 to TRBJ1-1, with 8 bases aligning to TRBD1. The CDR3 covers 15 residues. The germline V gene encodes CDR1 SGHRS and CDR2 YFSETQ. The ends lost 4 bases at V and 0 bases at J; junction bases unmatched: 5. CDR3 residues: CASSITGGVNTEAFF. The CDR3 DNA is TGCGCCAGCAGCATTACAGGGGGTGTGAACACTGAAGCTTTCTTT.

V and J are TRBV6-5 and TRBJ2-7; 9 bases are a match to TRBD1. The junction had 11 bases not matched to a gene; V was cut back by 4 bases and J by 4 bases. This CDR3 spans 16 amino acids. The germline V gene encodes CDR1 MNHEY and CDR2 SVGAGI. The CDR3 sequence: CASSFSGTGIRYEQYF. Here the CDR3 DNA reads TGTGCCAGCAGTTTCTCCGGGACAGGGATACGTTACGAGCAGTACTTC.

The chain uses TRBV5-1 and TRBJ2-7; 8 bases line up with TRBD1. This CDR3 is 13 amino acids long. V dropped 4 bases and J dropped 4; count of bases not matched to a gene: 4. The V gene's germline CDR1 is SGHRS and CDR2 YFSETQ. The CDR3 here is CASSDDRGYEQYF. The CDR3 DNA reads as TGCGCCAGCAGCGATGACAGGGGTTACGAGCAGTACTTC.

The rearrangement uses TRBV6-5 and TRBJ1-2; D gene unclear. V shed 2 bases and J shed 4 bases, with 14 bases lying between them. From germline, CDR1 is MNHEY and CDR2 SVGAGI. The CDR3 contains 15 residues. The CDR3 reads CASSYVGSGFYGYTF. CDR3 DNA: TGTGCCAGCAGTTACGTGGGCAGTGGATTCTATGGCTACACCTTC.

The chain carries TRBV2 and TRBJ1-5, with 9 bases identical to TRBD1. V shed 4 bases and J 6 bases; nucleotides not matched to a gene: 4. This CDR3 spans 14 amino acids. Germline V gives CDR1 SNHLY, CDR2 FYNNEI. DNA for the CDR3: TGTGCCAGCAGTGCTACAGGGGGCTTTCAGCCCCAGCATTTT. Translating gives CASSATGGFQPQHF.

This chain's CDR3 is CASSLVEGLHRITFYQPQHF. CDR3 bases: TGCGCCAGCAGCTTGGTTGAAGGACTTCACAGAATAACCTTTTATCAGCCCCAGCATTTT. V usage is TRBV5-1 and J usage is TRBJ1-5; unclear D gene. The ends were cut back, 0 bases at V and 5 bases at J, with 27 bases in the middle. This CDR3 comprises 20 residues. Germline lookup yields CDR1 SGHRS and CDR2 YFSETQ.